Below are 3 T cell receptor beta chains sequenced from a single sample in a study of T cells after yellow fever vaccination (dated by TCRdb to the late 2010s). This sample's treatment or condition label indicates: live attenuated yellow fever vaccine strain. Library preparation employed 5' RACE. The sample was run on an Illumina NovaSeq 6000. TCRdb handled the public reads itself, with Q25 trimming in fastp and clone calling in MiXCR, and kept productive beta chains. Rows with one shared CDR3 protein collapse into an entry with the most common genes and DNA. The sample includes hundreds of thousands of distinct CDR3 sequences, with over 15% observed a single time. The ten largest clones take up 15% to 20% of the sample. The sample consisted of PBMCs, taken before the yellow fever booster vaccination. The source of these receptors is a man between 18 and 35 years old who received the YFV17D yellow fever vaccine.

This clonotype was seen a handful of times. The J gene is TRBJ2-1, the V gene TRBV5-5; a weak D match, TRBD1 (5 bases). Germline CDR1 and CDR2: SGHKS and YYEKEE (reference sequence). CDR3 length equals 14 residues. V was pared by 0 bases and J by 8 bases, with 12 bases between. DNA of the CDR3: TGTGCCAGCAGCTTGGGACAGTTGACCGATGAGCAGTTCTTC. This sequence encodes CASSLGQLTDEQFF.

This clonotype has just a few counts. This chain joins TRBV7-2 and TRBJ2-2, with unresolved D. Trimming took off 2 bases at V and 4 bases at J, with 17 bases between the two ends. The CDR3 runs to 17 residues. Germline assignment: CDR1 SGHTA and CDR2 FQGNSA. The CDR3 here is CASSLTTASLGTGELFF. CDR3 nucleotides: TGTGCCAGCAGCTTAACAACTGCCTCTCTTGGCACCGGGGAGCTGTTTTTT.

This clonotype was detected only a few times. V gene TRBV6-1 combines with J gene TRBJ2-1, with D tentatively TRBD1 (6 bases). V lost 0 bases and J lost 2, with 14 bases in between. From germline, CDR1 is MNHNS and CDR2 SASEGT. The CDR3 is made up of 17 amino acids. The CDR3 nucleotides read TGTGCCAGCAGTGAAGCGATTACAGGGCCCCCCTACAATGAGCAGTTCTTC. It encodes CASSEAITGPPYNEQFF.